The present T cell receptor beta chain was sequenced within a study of cytomegalovirus exposure and HLA in healthy donors. Findings and limits, study-wide: CMV antigen specificity was confirmed in vitro for a few CMV-associated chains.

About this clone: What it binds is not known.

Separation from the approximately 710-subject first cohort characterized the approximately 120-subject validation cohort, to which the donors belonged. The CDR3 covers 15 residues. With 3 bases removed from V and 1 base from J, the gap between germline ends came to 12 bases. The germline gives CDR1 SGHVS, CDR2 FNYEAQ. Profiling relied on immunoSEQ multiplex PCR, and the TCRdb table lists in-frame clones only, not all of them. Of around 250,000 clones in the sample, around 91% were seen once. This chain uses TRBV7-6 with TRBJ2-5; D possibly matches TRBD1 or TRBD2 (5 bases each). The receptor comes from a woman aged 25-40 years in good health and CMV-seronegative. Sequences were obtained from PBMCs. The CDR3 loop is CASSLPGPPQETQYF. The CDR3 DNA reads as TGTGCCAGCAGCTTGCCGGGACCACCCCAAGAGACCCAGTACTTC.